This T cell receptor beta chain is drawn from a study of T cell responses to AZD1222 COVID-19 vaccine (dated by TCRdb to 2020 to 2023). For the study in its entirety: Because spike-specific TCR depth and breadth did not differ between the two schedules, AZD1222 recipients who got a second dose at roughly 4 weeks were pooled with those who got a second dose at roughly 12 weeks. A total of 230 to 250 trial participants underwent TCR sequencing, of whom about 210 received two doses of AZD1222 and 26 received two doses of the MenACWY control vaccine. Trial participants were enrolled into age subgroups of 18-55, 56-69 and 70-plus years, which contained approximately 150, 28 and 58 TCR-sequenced participants, respectively. The paper as a whole reports these results and caveats: Nearly half of unique spike-specific TCRs reportedly recognized epitopes outside regions mutated in the B.1.351 and B.1.1.7 variants. Most participants were white British and females outnumbered males, and the authors suggested that clonal diversity may have been underestimated. In the small 56-69-year group, the increase in depth fell short of significance, most likely because of low power. The vaccine-associated CD4 TCRs covered the entire spike protein, and the dominant responses fell in regions 160-218 and 743-854. Conclusions about previously exposed vaccinees are limited because only a handful of AZD1222 recipients were SARS-CoV-2 seropositive at baseline. A significant rise in spike-specific TCR breadth and depth was observed after two AZD1222 doses relative to day 0 and relative to MenACWY recipients. Because no day 14 peak-response samples were available, the repertoires could be characterized only after the peak T cell response.

Taken with the paper, the label for time point translates to: baseline before first vaccination. Vaccinee samples were obtained from the UK trials COV001 and COV002, which included a single-blind randomized controlled phase 2/3 trial of AZD1222 (ChAdOx1 nCoV-19) in healthy adults. Trial participant PBMC samples were collected at day 0 and day 28 after the second dose for TCRbeta chain sequencing. Looking up the germline V gene yields CDR1 KGHSH and CDR2 LQKENI. Reading from cysteine to phenylalanine, the CDR3 counts 15 amino acids. The CDR3 DNA has 45 bases and is translated from base 1. Between the V and J ends, shortened by 2 bases and 2 bases respectively, the junction contains 13 bases. The CDR3 regions of human TCRbeta chains were subjected to immunosequencing. The original pipeline was this. TCRs in the repertoires were compared against a reference library of SARS-CoV-2-specific TCRs that had been generated with the MIRA antigen-specificity platform. Breadth meant the fraction of unique TCRs that were SARS-CoV-2-associated, whereas depth meant the fraction of total T cells that were SARS-CoV-2-associated. Using the MIRA data, every spike-specific TCR was mapped to the spike region that the TCR reacted to and assigned to either a CD4 or a CD8 class. Log10-transformed breadth and depth values were compared by one-way ANOVA with Sidak's multiple comparisons tests. As stored in TCRdb, this immuneACCESS dataset retains in-frame rearrangements with V and J assigned. A fraction of the clones does not appear; measured against another copy, unresolved V genes explain less than half of the discrepancy, and the remainder lacks a known reason. The V and J calls and clone size are taken from that table; D and trimming were inferred from the DNA. The sample contains fewer than 150,000 clones, about nine tenths of them found a single time. The ten largest clones add up to 7.5% to 8% of the sample.

In the case of this clone: The specificity of this receptor is unknown. One base away there is no much larger clone; base qualities are not given.

The sequence came from an adult in good health. The V gene is TRBV18 and the J gene is TRBJ2-7; the D gene remains uncertain. The input for sequencing was peripheral blood, taken on day 0 of AZD1222 vaccination. The nucleotides are TGTGCCAGCTCACCAGGGCAACAGCTAGCCTACGAGCAGTACTTC. Its protein is CASSPGQQLAYEQYF.